One sample yielded the 5 T cell receptor beta chains listed below, sequenced in a study of blood T cell repertoires in COVID-19. Method: immunoSEQ multiplex PCR; TCRdb's copy keeps in-frame clones and lacks some. The sample yields roughly 53,000 clones, around 84% seen once. Sequenced material: peripheral blood. Source of these receptors: a man aged 65 to 79 with active COVID-19.

The chain uses TRBV19 and TRBJ1-5, with 9 bases identical to TRBD1. Trimming at V came to 3 bases and at J to 4 bases, leaving 7 bases not matched to a gene. The V gene's germline CDR1 is LNHDA and CDR2 SQIVND (reference sequence). This CDR3 is built from 16 residues. CDR3 residues: CASSIRVTGGNQPQHF. The CDR3 DNA sequence: TGTGCCAGTAGTATTCGGGTGACAGGGGGTAATCAGCCCCAGCATTTT.

V usage is TRBV12-3 or TRBV12-4 and J usage is TRBJ2-1, with a tentative D call TRBD2 (6 bases). Trimming stripped 5 bases from V and 6 bases from J, with 8 bases between. This CDR3 region has 12 residues. In DNA form, the CDR3 reads TGTGCCAGCAGTGGGACTTTCAATGAGCAGTTCTTC. Amino acid sequence: CASSGTFNEQFF.

The V gene is TRBV6-4, the J gene TRBJ1-3; 12 bases map to TRBD1. CDR1 is MRHNA, CDR2 SNTAGT, per germline. The V and J ends lost 6 bases and 4 bases, in that order; junction bases with no gene match: 7. This CDR3 is built from 16 residues. CDR3 sequence: CASRPRDRGRGNTIYF. The CDR3, as DNA: TGTGCCAGCAGACCCCGGGACAGGGGGCGAGGAAACACCATATATTTT.

The chain employs TRBV20-1 and TRBJ1-1, with D uncertain. Trimming removed 3 bases from V and 0 bases from J, with 11 bases in between. Germline CDR1 is DFQATT and CDR2 is SNEGSKA (reference sequence). The CDR3 is 14 amino acids. DNA for the CDR3: TGCAGTGCTAGTAACGCGGCTCTGAACACTGAAGCTTTCTTT. It is translated as CSASNAALNTEAFF.

This sequence joins TRBV29-1 and TRBJ2-7; 8 nucleotides line up with TRBD1. V shed 6 bases, J shed 0 bases, and the junction held 7 bases outside the gene matches. The CDR3 is made up of 14 amino acids. CDR1 is SQVTM, CDR2 ANQGSEA, per germline. CDR3 sequence reads: CSVTGQGASYEQYF. The DNA of the CDR3 is TGCAGCGTAACCGGACAGGGCGCCTCCTACGAGCAGTACTTC.